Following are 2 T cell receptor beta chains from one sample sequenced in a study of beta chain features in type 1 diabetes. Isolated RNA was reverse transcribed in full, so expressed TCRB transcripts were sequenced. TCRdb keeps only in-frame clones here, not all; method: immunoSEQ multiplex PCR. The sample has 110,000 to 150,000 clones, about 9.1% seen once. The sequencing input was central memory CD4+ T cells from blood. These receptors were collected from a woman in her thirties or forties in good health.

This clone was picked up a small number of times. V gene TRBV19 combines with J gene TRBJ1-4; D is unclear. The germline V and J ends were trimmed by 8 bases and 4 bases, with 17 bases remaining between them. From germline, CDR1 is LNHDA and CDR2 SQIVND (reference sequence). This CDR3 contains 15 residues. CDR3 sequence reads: CASLPRVGINEKLFF. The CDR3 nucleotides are TGTGCCAGTCTCCCAAGAGTCGGTATTAATGAAAAACTGTTTTTT. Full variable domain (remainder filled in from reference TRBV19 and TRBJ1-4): DGGITQSPKYLFRKEGQNVTLSCEQNLNHDAMYWYRQDPGQGLRLIYYSQIVNDFQKGDIAEGYSVSREKKESFPLTVTSAQKNPTAFYLCASLPRVGINEKLFFGSGTQLSVL.

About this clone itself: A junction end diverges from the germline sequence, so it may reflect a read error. CDR3 in DNA: TGTGCCAGCAGCGTAGAGGAAGCGGGGGTCCATAGTTTT. Translated, it gives CASSVEEAGVHSF. The chain joins TRBV6-5 to TRBJ2-3, with 8 bases that match TRBD2. Germline V gene sequence: CDR1 MNHEY, CDR2 SVGAGI. The CDR3 has 13 residues.